This T cell receptor beta chain comes out of a study of T cell responses to AZD1222 COVID-19 vaccine. Study information: Second-dose groups at about 4 or about 12 weeks were pooled.

General study findings and limits: Researchers report vaccine-associated CD4 TCRs spanning spike, with dominance at 160-218 and 743-854.

The CDR3 covers 16 residues. Per germline, CDR1 SGHKS and CDR2 YYEKEE (reference sequence). Between the trimmed V and J ends, which lost 0 bases and 4 bases, there was a span of 15 bases. Some clones are missing from TCRdb's copy, which holds only in-frame ones; the method was immunoSEQ multiplex PCR. The data hold about 160,000 clones, with roughly 90% observed a single time. In the case of this clone: Its matching antigen is unknown.

This clonotype was sampled from an adult in good health. This chain joins TRBV5-5 and TRBJ2-3; D not certain. Sequenced here: peripheral blood, sampled on day 0 of AZD1222 vaccination. DNA of the CDR3: TGTGCCAGCAGCTTGGATATCGGCCTCACGTCAGATACGCAGTATTTT. Translating it yields CASSLDIGLTSDTQYF. The variable domain in full, with the rest retrieved from reference TRBV5-5 and TRBJ2-3, is DAGVTQSPTHLIKTRGQQVTLRCSPISGHKSVSWYQQVLGQGPQFIFQYYEKEERGRGNFPDRFSARQFPNYSSELNVNALLLGDSALYLCASSLDIGLTSDTQYFGPGTRLTVL.